These T cell receptor beta chains were read from a single sample in a study of blood T cell repertoires in COVID-19. Some clones are missing from TCRdb's copy, which holds only in-frame ones; the method was immunoSEQ multiplex PCR. The sample has some 46,000 clones, around 90% seen once. Material for sequencing was peripheral blood. All receptors come from a man between 60 and 70 years old with active COVID-19. CDR3s include the opening cysteine and the closing phenylalanine or tryptophan. The D gene is left open where the match is weak. The size field is filled for only some rows; it gives once, few, many or a size class.

d_call | cdr3_length | j_call | v_call | clone_size | cdr3_nt | cdr3_aa
TRBD1 | 14 | TRBJ1-1 | TRBV7-9 | - | TGTGCCAGCAGCTCGGGGGGACAGGGGTTTGAAGCTTTCTTT | CASSSGGQGFEAFF
TRBD2 | 18 | TRBJ2-3 | TRBV5-1 | once | TGCGCCAGCAGCTTGGTAGGTCGTGTAGCGGGACTCACAGATACGCAGTATTTT | CASSLVGRVAGLTDTQYF
TRBD1 | 15 | TRBJ2-3 | TRBV7-3 | few | TGTGCCAGCAGCCGGGGACAGCTTAGCACAGATACGCAGTATTTT | CASSRGQLSTDTQYF
- | 15 | TRBJ2-7 | TRBV27 | - | TGTGCCAGCAAGATACGGTGGGGACAAAGTTACGAGCAGTACTTC | CASKIRWGQSYEQYF
TRBD1 | 13 | TRBJ1-6 | TRBV2 | - | TGTGCCAGCGGGGCAGGGGGAGATTCACCCCTCCACTTT | CASGAGGDSPLHF
TRBD1 | 14 | TRBJ1-6 | TRBV6-5 | once | TGTGCCAGCAGACCGGGACAGGGGAATTCACCCCTCCACTTT | CASRPGQGNSPLHF
- | 16 | TRBJ2-2 | TRBV9 | - | TGTGCCAGCAGCGTAACCGGGACTCCGAACACCGGGGAGCTGTTTTTT | CASSVTGTPNTGELFF
TRBD2 | 16 | TRBJ2-7 | TRBV6-2/TRBV6-3 | - | TGTGCCAGCAGTTACCGGACTAGCGGGGGACGCTACGAGCAGTACTTC | CASSYRTSGGRYEQYF
- | 15 | TRBJ2-1 | TRBV5-1 | - | TGCGCCAGCAGCTTGGAGGGAGTGGGTTCGGGTAAGCAGTTCTTC | CASSLEGVGSGKQFF
- | 14 | TRBJ1-1 | TRBV7-9 | few | TGTGCCAGCAGCTTAGGAATAGAGGGCCCTGAAGCTTTCTTT | CASSLGIEGPEAFF
- | 16 | TRBJ2-2 | TRBV6-2/TRBV6-3 | - | TGTGCCAGCAGTTACCTACCCCCCCCCGACTACGGGGAGCTGTTTTTT | CASSYLPPPDYGELFF
TRBD2 | 16 | TRBJ2-1 | TRBV7-8 | - | TGTGCCAGCAGCTTAGGGGCGGGGGGGCCCTACAATGAGCAGTTCTTC | CASSLGAGGPYNEQFF
- | 15 | TRBJ2-5 | TRBV28 | - | TGTGCCAGCAGTACCCGGGGGGCGTTGAAAAAGACCCAGTACTTC | CASSTRGALKKTQYF
TRBD1 | 12 | TRBJ2-7 | TRBV6-5 | - | TGTGCCACTCGACAGGGCTTAGGCGAGCAGTACTTC | CATRQGLGEQYF
TRBD1 | 16 | TRBJ2-1 | TRBV6-6 | - | TGTGCCAGCAGTTACTCGAGGGGGCGCGAGGGCAATGAGCAGTTCTTC | CASSYSRGREGNEQFF
- | 18 | TRBJ1-3 | TRBV15 | - | TGTGCCACCAGCAGAGCCCTACTCCGGGACACCTCTGGAAACACCATATATTTT | CATSRALLRDTSGNTIYF
TRBD2 | 16 | TRBJ2-1 | TRBV28 | - | TGTGCCAGCAGTCCTCCGACTAGCGGGAGGCACAATGAGCAGTTCTTC | CASSPPTSGRHNEQFF
- | 15 | TRBJ1-3 | TRBV7-3 | - | TGTGCCAGCAGCTTGGGGGGGATCTCTGGAAACACCATATATTTT | CASSLGGISGNTIYF
- | 14 | TRBJ1-6 | TRBV6-2/TRBV6-3 | - | TGTGCCAGCAGTTACGTCCCGGTATCTTCACCCCTCCACTTT | CASSYVPVSSPLHF
- | 13 | TRBJ2-1 | TRBV7-3 | once | TGTGCCAGCAGCTTATCGGCGGAAAATGAGCAGTTCTTC | CASSLSAENEQFF
- | 15 | TRBJ1-5 | TRBV7-6 | - | TGTGCCAGCAGCTTAGGACTGGGGGGGGGTCAGCCCCAGCATTTT | CASSLGLGGGQPQHF
TRBD2 | 15 | TRBJ2-7 | TRBV5-6 | once | TGTGCCAGCAGCTTCACTAGCGGGGCGCCGGGGGAGCAGTACTTC | CASSFTSGAPGEQYF
TRBD2 | 16 | TRBJ2-2 | TRBV4-1 | - | TGCGCCAGCAGCCAAGATCCAGCGGGAGTTACCGGGGAGCTGTTTTTT | CASSQDPAGVTGELFF
- | 14 | TRBJ1-2 | TRBV28 | - | TGTGCCAGCAGTTCCCCCGGGGAGAACTATGGCTACACCTTC | CASSSPGENYGYTF
- | 17 | TRBJ2-3 | TRBV19 | - | TGTGCCAGTAGTATCGCGGGCTGGGGGGAAGGCACAGATACGCAGTATTTT | CASSIAGWGEGTDTQYF
- | 14 | TRBJ2-7 | TRBV2 | - | TGTGCCAGCAGGCCGTTGAGGGCGGATTACGAGCAGTACTTC | CASRPLRADYEQYF
- | 16 | TRBJ2-7 | TRBV27 | - | TGTGCCAGCAGTTTATCGGACCCAGGGGAGGGATACGAGCAGTACTTC | CASSLSDPGEGYEQYF
- | 12 | TRBJ2-7 | TRBV12-3/TRBV12-4 | - | TGTGCCAGCAGTAGACTACGCTACGAGCAGTACTTC | CASSRLRYEQYF
- | 15 | TRBJ1-5 | TRBV9 | - | TGTGCCAGCAGCGAGGGGGAGGGTACCTATCAGCCCCAGCATTTT | CASSEGEGTYQPQHF
TRBD1 | 12 | TRBJ1-1 | TRBV28 | few | TGTGCCAGCATGGACAGGTACACTGAAGCTTTCTTT | CASMDRYTEAFF
- | 13 | TRBJ2-7 | TRBV10-3 | - | TGTGCCATCAGTGGGACAGAGTCCTACGAGCAGTACTTC | CAISGTESYEQYF
- | 15 | TRBJ1-1 | TRBV19 | - | TGTGCCAGTAGTAACGGTGCGAAAATGAACACTGAAGCTTTCTTT | CASSNGAKMNTEAFF
- | 12 | TRBJ2-1 | TRBV3-1/TRBV3-2 | - | TGTGCCAGCGGGCTACTAGGGAATGAGCAGTTCTTC | CASGLLGNEQFF
TRBD2 | 16 | TRBJ2-3 | TRBV7-3 | - | TGTGCCAGCAGCTTAAAAAAGGCGGGAGGCACAGATACGCAGTATTTT | CASSLKKAGGTDTQYF
- | 14 | TRBJ1-1 | TRBV5-6 | once | TGTGCCAGCAGCCGCCCGGGGATAAACACTGAAGCTTTCTTT | CASSRPGINTEAFF
TRBD1 | 15 | TRBJ2-1 | TRBV10-3 | once | TGTGCCATCACCCCGGACAGGGGAAACTACAATGAGCAGTTCTTC | CAITPDRGNYNEQFF
- | 13 | TRBJ1-2 | TRBV7-9 | - | TGTGCCAGCAGGGCAACCCTTAACTATGGCTACACCTTC | CASRATLNYGYTF
TRBD1 | 16 | TRBJ1-6 | TRBV9 | - | TGTGCCAGCAGCGCACAGGGGACTCACTATAATTCACCCCTCCACTTT | CASSAQGTHYNSPLHF
TRBD1 | 14 | TRBJ1-2 | TRBV3-1/TRBV3-2 | - | TGTGCCAGCAGCCATACAGGGGTAGGAGATGGCTACACCTTC | CASSHTGVGDGYTF
TRBD1 | 16 | TRBJ1-5 | TRBV3-1/TRBV3-2 | - | TGTGCCAGCAGCCCCACACAGGGGGCTGGCAATCAGCCCCAGCATTTT | CASSPTQGAGNQPQHF
TRBD2 | 17 | TRBJ2-3 | TRBV10-1 | - | TGCGCCAGCAGTGAGGGACTAGCGGGAGCGTTCGCAGATACGCAGTATTTT | CASSEGLAGAFADTQYF
TRBD2 | 17 | TRBJ2-3 | TRBV28 | - | TGTGCCAGCAGTCCGGGACTAGCGGGAGATGGCACAGATACGCAGTATTTT | CASSPGLAGDGTDTQYF
- | 14 | TRBJ1-1 | TRBV28 | - | TGTGCCAGCAGTTTCAAGGGGGAGAACACTGAAGCTTTCTTT | CASSFKGENTEAFF
TRBD2 | 15 | TRBJ2-1 | TRBV10-3 | - | TGTGCCATCAGTGAGGATGGACTAGCGGGGGTTGAGCAGTTCTTC | CAISEDGLAGVEQFF
- | 15 | TRBJ1-6 | TRBV18 | once | TGTGCCAGCTCAACTGGACACCCAGATAATTCACCCCTCCACTTT | CASSTGHPDNSPLHF
- | 14 | TRBJ1-1 | TRBV6-2/TRBV6-3 | - | TGTGCCAGCAGCCCACTTGGGGGGAGGACTGAAGCTTTCTTT | CASSPLGGRTEAFF
- | 14 | TRBJ2-1 | TRBV27 | - | TGTGCCAGCAGTTTAATTGGCGGGTACAATGAGCAGTTCTTC | CASSLIGGYNEQFF
- | 15 | TRBJ1-4 | TRBV2 | few | TGTGCCAGCAGTGAATGGGGCACCAGTAATGAAAAACTGTTTTTT | CASSEWGTSNEKLFF
TRBD1 | 17 | TRBJ1-5 | TRBV19 | - | TGTGCCAGTAGTATAACCGGTGGGACAGGACTCAATCAGCCCCAGCATTTT | CASSITGGTGLNQPQHF
TRBD1 | 15 | TRBJ2-7 | TRBV15 | - | TGTGCCACCAGCAGAGACAGGGGGCCCGCCTACGAGCAGTACTTC | CATSRDRGPAYEQYF
- | 15 | TRBJ1-2 | TRBV7-2 | - | TGTGCCAGCAGCTTAGCGCAAAGCCGAGGCTATGGCTACACCTTC | CASSLAQSRGYGYTF
- | 17 | TRBJ2-6 | TRBV11-2 | - | TGTGCCAGCAGCTTAGTACGGGGTACTGCTGGGGCCAACGTCCTGACTTTC | CASSLVRGTAGANVLTF
TRBD1 | 13 | TRBJ2-1 | TRBV5-6 | - | TGTGCCAGCAGCTTGGGGACAGGGGGCAGGGAGTTCTTC | CASSLGTGGREFF
- | 16 | TRBJ2-3 | TRBV6-2/TRBV6-3 | - | TGTGCCAGCAGTTACGGCCGGGACTTTAGCACAGATACGCAGTATTTT | CASSYGRDFSTDTQYF